One sample yielded the 19 T cell receptor beta chains listed below, sequenced in a study of T cell repertoires in cytomegalovirus infection. TCRdb itself ran the reads through MiXCR, one entry per CDR3 protein. This sample has about 360,000 distinct CDR3 sequences, with approximately 18% found just once. The sample taken for sequencing was PBMCs. The receptor source for this set is a human donor in good health (CMV status not recorded). Some clones in this sample may be carry-over from other donors' samples.

This clonotype was picked up a small number of times. Here the CDR3 reads CASSLGGLSSYNEQFF. CDR3 nucleotides: TGTGCCAGCAGCTTGGGGGGCCTCAGCTCCTACAATGAGCAGTTCTTC. This sequence joins TRBV5-4 and TRBJ2-1, with D tentatively TRBD1 (5 bases). Germline V gene sequence: CDR1 SGHNT, CDR2 YYREEE (reference sequence). Trimming took off 0 bases at V and 0 bases at J, with 10 bases between the two ends. The CDR3 contains 16 residues.

This clonotype was counted ten times or more. The gene calls are TRBV7-2 and TRBJ2-3, with TRBD1 matching over 8 bases. Germline lookup yields CDR1 SGHTA and CDR2 FQGNSA. The V gene end was trimmed by 2 bases and the J gene end by 6 bases; junction bases not matched to a gene: 4. The CDR3 totals 14 residues. In DNA form, the CDR3 reads TGTGCCAGCAGCTTAAACCAGGGGGCGGATACGCAGTATTTT. Its protein is CASSLNQGADTQYF.

This clonotype has a handful of counts. V and J are TRBV14 and TRBJ2-5; possible D gene TRBD2, 6 bases. Trimming pared 0 bases from V and 2 bases from J, leaving 10 bases between. The CDR3 contains 15 residues. CDR1 and CDR2 from the germline V gene are SGHDN and FVKESK. DNA of the CDR3: TGTGCCAGCAGCCAAGATTCCGGGGGTCAAGAGACCCAGTACTTC. Residues: CASSQDSGGQETQYF.

In this sample, this clonotype turned up once. The rearrangement joins TRBV2 to TRBJ1-4; weak D call: TRBD1 (5 bases). CDR1 is SNHLY, CDR2 FYNNEI, per germline. Trimming left V 3 bases short and J 13 bases short, with 12 bases between. This CDR3 region has 12 residues. Here the CDR3 DNA reads TGTGCCAGCAGTGACGAGGGGCGGTTACTGTTTTTT. It is translated as CASSDEGRLLFF.

The gene calls are TRBV12-3 or TRBV12-4 and TRBJ2-1, with a weak D call TRBD1 (5 bases). The CDR3 contains 17 residues. V was pared by 6 bases and J by 6 bases, with 24 bases between. The DNA for the CDR3 is TGTGCCAGCAGCCCTCCTGAGTTGGCAGGGTGGAGCAATGAGCAGTTCTTC. It is translated as CASSPPELAGWSNEQFF.

The rearrangement links TRBV27 to TRBJ2-7, with D perhaps matching TRBD1 (6 bases). There are 14 residues in the CDR3. The V gene lost 8 bases and the J gene lost 4 bases, with 18 bases spanning the gap. In germline, CDR1 is MNHEY, CDR2 SMNVEV (reference sequence). The CDR3 bases are TGTGCCAGCCACCCGGCCAGGGGTAGTTACGAGCAGTACTTC. Amino acids: CASHPARGSYEQYF.

This clonotype was detected many times. The CDR3, as DNA: TGTGCCAGCAGCTTGGGACTAGCGGGACCCGCAGATACGCAGTATTTT. Translated: CASSLGLAGPADTQYF. The chain carries TRBV7-8 and TRBJ2-3; 13 bases match TRBD2. Germline V gene sequence: CDR1 SGHVS, CDR2 FQNEAQ. V shed 3 bases and J 4 bases; nucleotides not matched to a gene: 4. This CDR3 has 16 amino acids.

The chain has TRBV12-3 or TRBV12-4 and TRBJ2-7, with 8 bases identical to TRBD1. The CDR3 extends over 15 amino acids. The J segment lost 6 bases and the V segment lost 6 bases, leaving 13 bases of the junction unmatched. Here the CDR3 reads CASRKSGTGFPEQYF. The CDR3 DNA follows: TGTGCCAGCAGGAAATCCGGGACAGGTTTCCCCGAGCAGTACTTC.

This sequence joins TRBV6-2 or TRBV6-3 and TRBJ1-5; D not certain. With 4 bases removed from V and 2 bases from J, the gap between germline ends came to 18 bases. This CDR3 region has 17 residues. Germline CDR1 and CDR2: MNHEY and SVGEGT. As DNA, the CDR3 is TGTGCCAGCAGTTCCCCCCGGGGAGGTGGTCGCAATCAGCCCCAGCATTTT. As protein: CASSSPRGGGRNQPQHF.

This clonotype was counted ten times or more. The CDR3 nucleotides are TGTGCCAGCAGTTTATACTACAATGAGCAGTTCTTC. As protein: CASSLYYNEQFF. The V gene is TRBV28, the J gene TRBJ2-1; D unclear. Trimming took 1 base from V and 3 from J, leaving 1 base between them. This CDR3 has 12 amino acids. Germline values: CDR1 MDHEN, CDR2 SYDVKM.

This clonotype was counted between two and nine times. The chain carries TRBV9 and TRBJ2-1; D might be TRBD1 (5 bases). CDR1 and CDR2 (germline): SGDLS, YYNGEE. The CDR3 is 12 amino acids. V was pared by 2 bases and J by 8 bases, with 8 bases between. The CDR3 sequence: CASSVQTDEQFF. The CDR3 bases are TGTGCCAGCAGCGTTCAGACAGATGAGCAGTTCTTC. Full variable domain (outside the CDR3, taken from reference TRBV9 and TRBJ2-1): DSGVTQTPKHLITATGQRVTLRCSPRSGDLSVYWYQQSLDQGLQFLIQYYNGEERAKGNILERFSAQQFPDLHSELNLSSLELGDSALYFCASSVQTDEQFFGPGTRLTVL.

This clonotype was counted between two and nine times. The J gene is TRBJ2-3, the V gene TRBV7-9; D gene unclear. Trimming left V 1 base short and J 4 bases short, with 9 bases between. Germline V gene sequence: CDR1 SEHNR, CDR2 FQNEAQ (reference sequence). The CDR3 runs 14 residues. CDR3: CASSLVVPADTQYF. In DNA form, the CDR3 reads TGTGCCAGCAGCTTAGTAGTGCCGGCAGATACGCAGTATTTT.

This clonotype showed up just a few times. The J gene is TRBJ1-2, the V gene TRBV29-1; tentative D call: TRBD1 (5 bases). Deletions cut 6 bases from V and 3 bases from J, with 23 bases between. The CDR3 is 16 residues long. CDR1 and CDR2 (germline): SQVTM, ANQGSEA. CDR3 nucleotides: TGCAGCGTCGGTACCGGGGGGGGGGGAGCTGACTATGGCTACACCTTC. Amino acids: CSVGTGGGGADYGYTF.

This clonotype was detected many times. The conserved final phenylalanine or tryptophan is absent from the CDR3, which likely points to a read error. No DNA is shown, since the ends of the CDR3 on it are uncertain; the CDR3 is the one TCRdb lists. The rearrangement uses TRBV7-2 and TRBJ2-1; the D call TRBD1 from the table was never checked on the DNA. The CDR3 extends over 15 residues, inclusive of both ends. CDR1 and CDR2 from the germline V gene are SGHTA and FQGNSA. The CDR3 is CASSLGGNEGEGKEV.

Turning to this clonotype: At one of its ends the junction is not consistent with the germline gene, which may arise from a read error. J is TRBJ1-5 and V is TRBV11-2; no clear D gene. The CDR3 sequence is 15 residues long. Germline V gene sequence: CDR1 SGHAT, CDR2 FQNNGV. CDR3 region: CTSSLKPSDNQPQHF. The CDR3 nucleotides are TGTACCAGCAGCTTAAAACCCTCAGACAATCAGCCCCAGCATTTT.

This clonotype was detected ten times or more. This CDR3 reads CASTSRQQGGTEAFF. The DNA for the CDR3 is TGTGCCAGTACCTCGCGGCAACAGGGGGGAACTGAAGCTTTCTTT. The genes are TRBV19 and TRBJ1-1; 8 bases agree with TRBD1. The ends lost 7 bases at V and 5 bases at J; junction bases unmatched: 12. Germline assignment: CDR1 LNHDA and CDR2 SQIVND (reference sequence). There are 15 residues in the CDR3.

This sequence joins TRBV20-1 and TRBJ1-4, with D possibly TRBD1 on 6 matching bases. The CDR3 totals 13 residues. V shed 6 bases and J shed 8 bases, with 16 bases lying between them. The germline CDR1 and CDR2 sequences are DFQATT and SNEGSKA (reference sequence). DNA for the CDR3: TGCAGTGCCCTGGGGGGGCTCGGCGAAAAACTGTTTTTT. It yields the protein CSALGGLGEKLFF.

The V call is TRBV20-1, the J call TRBJ2-3, with D hard to call. V lost 4 bases and J 4 bases, leaving 15 bases between the germline ends. CDR3 length: 14 residues. Germline CDR1 and CDR2: DFQATT and SNEGSKA (reference sequence). CDR3 in amino acids: CSAISRTGADTQYF. DNA of the CDR3: TGCAGTGCTATTAGCCGGACGGGCGCAGATACGCAGTATTTT.

This clonotype occurred many times. V usage is TRBV7-9 and J usage is TRBJ2-1; D possibly corresponds to TRBD1 (5 bases). CDR3 length: 17 residues. Germline CDR1 SEHNR, CDR2 FQNEAQ (reference sequence). Deletions cut 5 bases from V and 0 bases from J, with 17 bases between. CDR3 in DNA: TGTGCCAGCAGCGCGACTCAGGGATTTAGCTCCTACAATGAGCAGTTCTTC. As protein: CASSATQGFSSYNEQFF.